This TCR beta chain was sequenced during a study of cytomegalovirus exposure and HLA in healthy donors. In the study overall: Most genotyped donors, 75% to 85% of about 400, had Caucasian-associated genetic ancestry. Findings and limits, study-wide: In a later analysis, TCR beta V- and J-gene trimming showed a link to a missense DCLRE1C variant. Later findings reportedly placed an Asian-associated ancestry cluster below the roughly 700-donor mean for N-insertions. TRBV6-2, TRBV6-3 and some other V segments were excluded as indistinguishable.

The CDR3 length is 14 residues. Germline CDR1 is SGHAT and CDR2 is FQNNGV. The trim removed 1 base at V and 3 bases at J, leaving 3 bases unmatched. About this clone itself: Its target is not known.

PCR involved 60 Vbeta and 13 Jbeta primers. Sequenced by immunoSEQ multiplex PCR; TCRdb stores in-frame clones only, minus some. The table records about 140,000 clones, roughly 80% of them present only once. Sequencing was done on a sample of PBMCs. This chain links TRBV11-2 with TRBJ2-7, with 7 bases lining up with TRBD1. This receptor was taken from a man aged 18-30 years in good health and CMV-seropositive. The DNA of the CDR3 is TGTGCCAGCAGCTTAGCCTCAGGGGGCTACGAGCAGTACTTC. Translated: CASSLASGGYEQYF.